The T cell receptor (beta chain) under discussion was sequenced for a study of T cells in Graves' hyperthyroidism and ophthalmopathy. General study findings and limits: Before onset, ophthalmopathy was predicted by the model a median roughly 6.4 months earlier.

Amplified TCR beta CDR3 regions derived from RNA transcripts. Primed by the HTBI set, a first-round RT-PCR was run on the TCR CDR3. TCRdb recomputed calls from the multiplex PCR reads with MiXCR, one row per CDR3 protein. The repertoire holds some 300,000 distinct CDR3 sequences, with approximately 13% as singletons. In its sample, this clonotype was seen many times. Its specificity is not known. V was pared by 6 bases and J by 0 bases, with 21 bases between. Germline loops: CDR1 SGHTA, CDR2 FQGNSA. The CDR3 sequence is 18 residues long. The V gene is TRBV7-2, the J gene TRBJ2-1; the D gene is possibly TRBD2 (7 bases). This receptor was taken from a woman in her forties with Graves' hyperthyroidism. Sequenced sample: blood. In DNA form, the CDR3 reads TGTGCCAGCAGGGGGACTACCTCCCTCAGGGGCTCCTACAATGAGCAGTTCTTC. Translating it yields CASRGTTSLRGSYNEQFF.